This TCR beta chain was identified during a study of tumor-infiltrating lymphocytes in localized non-small cell lung cancer. This clone was recorded only once. Its matching antigen is unknown. This table comes from immunoSEQ multiplex PCR, and its TCRdb copy is limited to in-frame clones, with some not included. In the table there are several thousand clones, over 65% of which are singletons. Broader study findings: Tumors had more T cell infiltration than uninvolved lung, per TCRbeta sequencing and CD3 counts. No T-cell fraction difference was seen between IM1 and IM2 tumors. Different pieces of the same tissue went to different assays, confounding technical variation with intratumor heterogeneity. Tumor T-cell fraction was not associated with recurrence-free survival.

Germline CDR1 and CDR2: SGHNT and YYREEE (reference sequence). The CDR3 covers 18 residues. The junction had 5 bases not matched to a gene; V was cut back by 4 bases and J by 2 bases. The sequence was obtained from a human donor with non-small cell lung cancer. Sequenced: lung tumor tissue. J is TRBJ2-2 and V is TRBV5-4; 16 bases fit TRBD2. The CDR3 spells CASSLGLAGGDNTGELFF. The CDR3 region has the DNA TGTGCCAGCAGCCTGGGACTAGCGGGGGGGGATAACACCGGGGAGCTGTTTTTT.